The next 19 T cell receptor beta chains were all read from a single sample in a study of Ad26.COV2.S vaccination and SARS-CoV-2 variants. Treatment described: about 20 received Ad26.COV2.S at low or high dose, single or two shots; 5 received placebo; per-sample allocation not given. Collection of the samples took place on day 63 after the first injection of vaccine or placebo. Clones were sequenced by immunoSEQ multiplex PCR, and TCRdb holds only the in-frame ones, with some missing. The sample consists of approximately 350,000 clones, 80% to 90% of them appearing once. The source material was peripheral blood, sampled in a trial of Ad26.COV2.S vaccine versus placebo. All receptors come from a person aged 18 to 65 who received the Ad26.COV2.S COVID-19 vaccine or a placebo.

The chain employs TRBV9 and TRBJ2-3; possible D gene TRBD2, 6 bases. The CDR3 sequence is 20 residues long. Germline CDR1 reads SGDLS; CDR2 reads YYNGEE. V was shortened by 0 bases and J by 6 bases, with 29 bases between the two germline ends. The CDR3 sequence is CASSVATGGGVGKGLDTQYF. CDR3 DNA: TGTGCCAGCAGCGTAGCTACAGGTGGCGGGGTGGGCAAGGGACTGGATACGCAGTATTTT.

This sequence joins TRBV2 and TRBJ1-1, with 10 bases aligning to TRBD1. This CDR3 has 13 residues. Trimming at V came to 8 bases and at J to 3 bases, leaving 3 bases not matched to a gene. Germline assignment: CDR1 SNHLY and CDR2 FYNNEI. CDR3 coding DNA: TGTGCCAGCGGGGGACAGGGGTACACTGAAGCTTTCTTT. This gives the protein CASGGQGYTEAFF.

The chain combines TRBV3-1 (or the pseudogene TRBV3-2) with TRBJ1-2; possible D gene TRBD1, 5 bases. The ends were cut back, 4 bases at V and 1 base at J, with 16 bases in the middle. The V gene's germline CDR1 is LGHDT and CDR2 YNNKEL (reference sequence). This CDR3 spans 16 amino acids. This chain's CDR3 is CASSPPPGRGNYGYTF. The CDR3 DNA reads as TGTGCCAGCAGCCCCCCCCCGGGGAGGGGTAACTATGGCTACACCTTC.

This clone was recorded only once. The chain links TRBV5-6 to TRBJ2-7; perhaps TRBD1 as D (6 bases). The CDR3 is made up of 14 amino acids. Germline values: CDR1 SGHDT, CDR2 YYEEEE. Trimming removed 8 bases at V and 0 bases at J, with 15 bases between. Here the CDR3 reads CASQPTGPSYEQYF. CDR3 bases: TGTGCCAGTCAGCCCACAGGGCCCTCCTACGAGCAGTACTTC. The full variable domain, its missing parts supplied by reference TRBV5-6 and TRBJ2-7, is DAGVTQSPTHLIKTRGQQVTLRCSPKSGHDTVSWYQQALGQGPQFIFQYYEEEERQRGNFPDRFSGHQFPNYSSELNVNALLLGDSALYLCASQPTGPSYEQYFGPGTRLTVT.

This clone was seen a few times. The chain joins TRBV6-5 to TRBJ2-7, with D perhaps TRBD2 (6 bases). Deletions cut 8 bases from V and 2 bases from J, with 13 bases between. The germline gives CDR1 MNHEY, CDR2 SVGAGI. This CDR3 has 13 residues. The CDR3 nucleotides read TGTGCCAGCTTCGGGACTGCCACCTACGAGCAGTACTTC. This codes for CASFGTATYEQYF.

The CDR3 DNA reads TGTGCCAGTAGGTCTCCAGGACACAAAAACACCATATATTTT. Its protein product is CASRSPGHKNTIYF. The V call is TRBV19, the J call TRBJ1-3, with D maybe TRBD1 (5 bases). Per the germline V gene, CDR1 is LNHDA and CDR2 is SQIVND (reference sequence). V was cut by 6 bases and J by 6 bases, with 15 bases left in between. The CDR3 covers 14 residues.

The J gene is TRBJ1-1, the V gene TRBV11-3, with D possibly matching TRBD1 (6 bases). The CDR3 has 14 amino acids. The germline gives CDR1 SGHNT, CDR2 YENEEA. V dropped 5 bases and J dropped 1 base, with 11 bases sitting between them. The CDR3 here is CASSPGQPNTEAFF. CDR3 in DNA: TGTGCCAGCAGCCCAGGACAGCCGAACACTGAAGCTTTCTTT.

The V and J genes are TRBV5-1 and TRBJ2-1, with 11 bases lining up with TRBD2. Unmatched junction bases numbered 5, after V lost 0 bases and J lost 6 bases. CDR3 length: 16 amino acids. CDR1 SGHRS and CDR2 YFSETQ come from the germline V gene. CDR3 sequence: CASSLGPGTSGNEQFF. CDR3 in DNA: TGCGCCAGCAGCTTGGGCCCCGGGACTAGCGGCAATGAGCAGTTCTTC.

The chain combines TRBV29-1 with TRBJ2-1, with D tentatively TRBD1 (7 bases). Trimming left V 6 bases short and J 5 bases short, with 17 bases between. The CDR3 is 14 residues long. Germline V gives CDR1 SQVTM, CDR2 ANQGSEA. The CDR3 reads CSVAGGFIDNEQFF. CDR3 DNA: TGCAGCGTAGCAGGGGGGTTTATCGACAATGAGCAGTTCTTC.

This chain uses TRBV18 with TRBJ2-3; 7 bases map to TRBD2. Germline V CDR1 and CDR2: KGHSH, LQKENI. The CDR3 sequence is 15 residues long. With 2 bases clipped from V and 3 bases from J, the junction kept 5 bases outside the gene matches. The chain's CDR3 is CASSPTSGETDTQYF. CDR3 bases: TGTGCCAGCTCACCAACAAGCGGGGAGACAGATACGCAGTATTTT.

The genes are TRBV2 and TRBJ1-2; tentative D call: TRBD1 (5 bases). CDR3 length: 12 amino acids. Germline lookup yields CDR1 SNHLY and CDR2 FYNNEI. V gave up 5 bases and J gave up 8 bases, with 12 bases separating them. The CDR3 bases are TGTGCCAGCAGTCCCAGGGAAATCGGCTACACCTTC. Residues: CASSPREIGYTF.

V is TRBV29-1 and J is TRBJ1-2, with 8 bases fitting TRBD1. CDR1 SQVTM and CDR2 ANQGSEA come from the germline V gene. The CDR3 spans 15 residues. With 0 bases clipped from V and 8 bases from J, the junction kept 11 bases outside the gene matches. The CDR3 here is CSVEDGLTGDRGYTF. CDR3 coding DNA: TGCAGCGTTGAAGATGGCCTGACAGGGGATCGGGGCTACACCTTC. Full variable domain (remainder filled in from reference TRBV29-1 and TRBJ1-2): SAVISQKPSRDICQRGTSLTIQCQVDSQVTMMFWYRQQPGQSLTLIATANQGSEATYESGFVIDKFPISRPNLTFSTLTVSNMSPEDSSIYLCSVEDGLTGDRGYTFGSGTRLTVV.

The chain employs TRBV28 and TRBJ1-1; D gene unclear. CDR1 and CDR2 (germline): MDHEN, SYDVKM. The V end was cut by 6 bases, the J end by 6 bases, with 20 bases between. The CDR3 has 15 residues. The CDR3 spells CASRSRALLWAEAFF. The CDR3 DNA is TGTGCCAGCAGAAGTCGGGCCCTCCTTTGGGCTGAAGCTTTCTTT. Supplemented by reference TRBV28 and TRBJ1-1, the full variable domain reads DVKVTQSSRYLVKRTGEKVFLECVQDMDHENMFWYRQDPGLGLRLIYFSYDVKMKEKGDIPEGYSVSREKKERFSLILESASTNQTSMYLCASRSRALLWAEAFFGQGTRLTVV.

V usage is TRBV5-1 and J usage is TRBJ2-3; 14 nucleotides align to TRBD2. The CDR3 extends over 17 amino acids. The J segment lost 1 base and the V segment lost 7 bases, leaving 8 bases of the junction unmatched. CDR1 and CDR2 from the germline V gene are SGHRS and YFSETQ. CDR3 sequence (DNA): TGCGCCAGCGCTACCGGACTAGCGGGAGGCCGCACAGATACGCAGTATTTT. This gives the protein CASATGLAGGRTDTQYF. The full variable domain, its missing parts supplied by reference TRBV5-1 and TRBJ2-3, is KAGVTQTPRYLIKTRGQQVTLSCSPISGHRSVSWYQQTPGQGLQFLFEYFSETQRNKGNFPGRFSGRQFSNSRSEMNVSTLELGDSALYLCASATGLAGGRTDTQYFGPGTRLTVL.

V is TRBV30 and J is TRBJ2-1; no clear D. Germline V lookup: CDR1 GTSNPN, CDR2 SVGIG (reference sequence). CDR3 length: 11 amino acids. The germline V and J ends were trimmed by 0 bases and 12 bases, with 9 bases remaining between them. In DNA, the CDR3 is TGTGCCTGGAGTGTACTAAAGGGGCAGTTCTTC. Translated: CAWSVLKGQFF.

The V call is TRBV28, the J call TRBJ2-7, with D perhaps matching TRBD1 or TRBD2 (6 bases each). The CDR3 is 12 amino acids. The germline V gene has CDR1 MDHEN and CDR2 SYDVKM. V shed 10 bases and J shed 1 base, with 11 bases lying between them. The DNA of the CDR3 is TGTGCCACCACAGGGACTTCCTACGAGCAGTACTTC. It codes for CATTGTSYEQYF.

A word on this clone: This specimen includes other DNA sequences encoding the same CDR3. The chain has TRBV24-1 and TRBJ2-5, with TRBD2 matching 8 bases. Per germline, CDR1 KGHDR and CDR2 SFDVKD. Trimming cost V 3 bases and J 4 bases; bases outside gene matches: 3. CDR3 length equals 14 residues. CDR3 in amino acids: CATSDPAGVETQYF. CDR3 coding DNA: TGTGCCACCAGTGATCCAGCGGGAGTAGAGACCCAGTACTTC.

This clone came up once. The J gene is TRBJ1-2, the V gene TRBV6-5; D not certain. In germline, CDR1 is MNHEY, CDR2 SVGAGI. The CDR3 is 15 amino acids. Trimming shortened V by 9 bases and J by 4 bases, and 21 bases separated the two germline ends. CDR3 region: CASSLSLYTSYGYTF. CDR3 nucleotide sequence: TGTGCCAGTTCCCTGTCTTTGTACACGAGCTATGGCTACACCTTC.

This chain joins TRBV9 and TRBJ1-2; D is possibly TRBD1 (5 bases). Germline V gene sequence: CDR1 SGDLS, CDR2 YYNGEE. Trimming pared 5 bases from V and 5 bases from J, leaving 16 bases between. The CDR3 totals 14 residues. CDR3 residues: CASSPEGLGYGYTF. The CDR3 DNA follows: TGTGCCAGCAGTCCTGAGGGACTGGGATATGGCTACACCTTC.